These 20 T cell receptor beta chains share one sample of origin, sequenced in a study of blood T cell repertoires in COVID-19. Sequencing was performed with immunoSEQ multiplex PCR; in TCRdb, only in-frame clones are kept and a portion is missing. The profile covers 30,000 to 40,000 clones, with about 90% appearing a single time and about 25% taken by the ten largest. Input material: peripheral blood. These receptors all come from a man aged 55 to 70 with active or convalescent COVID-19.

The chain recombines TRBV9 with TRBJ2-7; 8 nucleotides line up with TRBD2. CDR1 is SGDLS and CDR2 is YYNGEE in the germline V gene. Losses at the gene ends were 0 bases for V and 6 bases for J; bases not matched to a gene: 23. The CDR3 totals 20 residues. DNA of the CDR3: TGTGCCAGCAGCGTAGGAAGTCGACAGGATATCGGGAGGGCGTTATGCGAGCAGTACTTC. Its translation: CASSVGSRQDIGRALCEQYF. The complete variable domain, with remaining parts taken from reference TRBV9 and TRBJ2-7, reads DSGVTQTPKHLITATGQRVTLRCSPRSGDLSVYWYQQSLDQGLQFLIQYYNGEERAKGNILERFSAQQFPDLHSELNLSSLELGDSALYFCASSVGSRQDIGRALCEQYFGPGTRLTVT.

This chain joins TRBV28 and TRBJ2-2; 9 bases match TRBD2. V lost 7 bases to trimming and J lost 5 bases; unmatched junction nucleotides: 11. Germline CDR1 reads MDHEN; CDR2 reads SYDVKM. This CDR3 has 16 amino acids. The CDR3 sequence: CASTPLGSGSTGELFF. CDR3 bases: TGTGCCAGCACCCCCCTTGGTAGCGGGAGTACCGGGGAGCTGTTTTTT.

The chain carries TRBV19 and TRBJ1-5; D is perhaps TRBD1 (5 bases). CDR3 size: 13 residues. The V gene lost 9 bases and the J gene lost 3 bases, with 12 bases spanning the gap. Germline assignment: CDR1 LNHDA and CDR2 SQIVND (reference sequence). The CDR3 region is CASSMGLNQPQHF. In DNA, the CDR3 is TGTGCCAGCTCGATGGGGCTCAATCAGCCCCAGCATTTT. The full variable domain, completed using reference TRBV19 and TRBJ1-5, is DGGITQSPKYLFRKEGQNVTLSCEQNLNHDAMYWYRQDPGQGLRLIYYSQIVNDFQKGDIAEGYSVSREKKESFPLTVTSAQKNPTAFYLCASSMGLNQPQHFGDGTRLSIL.

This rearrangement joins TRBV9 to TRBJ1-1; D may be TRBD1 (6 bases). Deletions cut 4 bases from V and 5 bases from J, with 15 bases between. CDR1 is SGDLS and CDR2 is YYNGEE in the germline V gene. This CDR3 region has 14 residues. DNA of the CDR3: TGTGCCAGCAGCCCCAGAGGGGGGGCGACTGAAGCTTTCTTT. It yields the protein CASSPRGGATEAFF.

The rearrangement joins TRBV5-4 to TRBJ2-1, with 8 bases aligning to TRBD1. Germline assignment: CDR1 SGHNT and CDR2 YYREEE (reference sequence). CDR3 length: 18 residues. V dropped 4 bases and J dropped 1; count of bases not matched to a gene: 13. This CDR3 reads CASSGTSTGERSYNEQFF. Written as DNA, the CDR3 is TGTGCCAGCAGCGGGACCTCGACAGGGGAGCGTTCCTACAATGAGCAGTTCTTC.

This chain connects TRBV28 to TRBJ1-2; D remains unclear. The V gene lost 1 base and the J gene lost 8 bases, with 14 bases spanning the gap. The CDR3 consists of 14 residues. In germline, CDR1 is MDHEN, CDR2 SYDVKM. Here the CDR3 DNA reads TGTGCCAGCAGTTTATTAGGCCAGGTTCTCGGCTACACCTTC. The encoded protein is CASSLLGQVLGYTF.

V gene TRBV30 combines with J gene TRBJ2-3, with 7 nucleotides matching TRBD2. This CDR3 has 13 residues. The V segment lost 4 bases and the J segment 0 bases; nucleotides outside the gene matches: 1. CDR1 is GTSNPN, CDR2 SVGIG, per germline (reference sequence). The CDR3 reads CAWMRESTDTQYF. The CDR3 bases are TGTGCCTGGATGCGGGAGAGCACAGATACGCAGTATTTT. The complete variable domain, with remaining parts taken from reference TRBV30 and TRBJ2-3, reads SQTIHQWPATLVQPVGSPLSLECTVEGTSNPNLYWYRQAAGRGLQLLFYSVGIGQISSEVPQNLSASRPQDRQFILSSKKLLLSDSGFYLCAWMRESTDTQYFGPGTRLTVL.

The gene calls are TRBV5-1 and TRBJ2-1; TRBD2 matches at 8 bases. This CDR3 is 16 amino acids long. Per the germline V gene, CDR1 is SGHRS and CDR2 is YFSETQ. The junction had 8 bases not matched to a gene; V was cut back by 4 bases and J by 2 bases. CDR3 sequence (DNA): TGCGCCAGCAGCCCCAAGAGCGGGGGAACCTACAATGAGCAGTTCTTC. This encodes CASSPKSGGTYNEQFF.

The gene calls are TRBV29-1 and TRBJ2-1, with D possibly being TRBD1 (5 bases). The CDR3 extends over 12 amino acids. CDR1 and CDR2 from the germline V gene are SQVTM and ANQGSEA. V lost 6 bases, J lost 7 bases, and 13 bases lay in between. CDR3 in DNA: TGCAGCGTCGACATAAGGGGTAATGAGCAGTTCTTC. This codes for CSVDIRGNEQFF.

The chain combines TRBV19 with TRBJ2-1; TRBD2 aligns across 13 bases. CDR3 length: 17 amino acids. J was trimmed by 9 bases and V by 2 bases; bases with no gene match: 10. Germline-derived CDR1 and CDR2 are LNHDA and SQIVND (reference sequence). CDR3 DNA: TGTGCCAGTAGTATAATACCGACTAGCGGGAGGAGTGGTGAGCAGTTCTTC. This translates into CASSIIPTSGRSGEQFF.

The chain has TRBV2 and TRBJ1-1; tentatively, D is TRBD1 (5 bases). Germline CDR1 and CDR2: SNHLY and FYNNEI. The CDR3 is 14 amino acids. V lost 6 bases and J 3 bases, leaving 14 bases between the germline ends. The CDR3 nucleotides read TGTGCCAGCAGGCGTGGTGGGGGGGACACTGAAGCTTTCTTT. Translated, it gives CASRRGGGDTEAFF.

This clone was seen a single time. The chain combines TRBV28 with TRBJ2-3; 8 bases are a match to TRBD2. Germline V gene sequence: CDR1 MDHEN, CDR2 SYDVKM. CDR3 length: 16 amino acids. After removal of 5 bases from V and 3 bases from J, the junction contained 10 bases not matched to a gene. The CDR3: CASSPLGAGGTDTQYF. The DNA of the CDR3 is TGTGCCAGCAGTCCCCTAGGGGCGGGAGGTACAGATACGCAGTATTTT.

The CDR3 sequence is CASSRLAGGNEQFF. DNA of the CDR3: TGTGCCAGCAGCCGGCTAGCGGGAGGGAATGAGCAGTTCTTC. V is TRBV28 and J is TRBJ2-1; 12 bases are shared with TRBD2. The CDR3 length is 14 residues. Germline CDR1 is MDHEN and CDR2 is SYDVKM. V lost 6 bases and J lost 7; bases outside the gene matches: 4. The full variable domain, with the rest looked up from reference TRBV28 and TRBJ2-1, is DVKVTQSSRYLVKRTGEKVFLECVQDMDHENMFWYRQDPGLGLRLIYFSYDVKMKEKGDIPEGYSVSREKKERFSLILESASTNQTSMYLCASSRLAGGNEQFFGPGTRLTVL.

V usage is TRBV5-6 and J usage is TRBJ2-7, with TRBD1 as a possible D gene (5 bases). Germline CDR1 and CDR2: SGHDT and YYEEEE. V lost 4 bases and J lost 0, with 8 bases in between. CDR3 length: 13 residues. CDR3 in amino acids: CASSRQTSYEQYF. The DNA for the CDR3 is TGTGCCAGCAGCCGACAGACCTCCTACGAGCAGTACTTC.

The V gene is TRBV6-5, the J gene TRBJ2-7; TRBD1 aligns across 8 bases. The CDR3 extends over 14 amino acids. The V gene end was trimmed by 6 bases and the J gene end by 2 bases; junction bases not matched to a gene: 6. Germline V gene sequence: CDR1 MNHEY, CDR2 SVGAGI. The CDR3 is CASRRGQGAYEQYF. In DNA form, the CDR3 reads TGTGCCAGCAGGCGCGGACAGGGTGCCTACGAGCAGTACTTC.

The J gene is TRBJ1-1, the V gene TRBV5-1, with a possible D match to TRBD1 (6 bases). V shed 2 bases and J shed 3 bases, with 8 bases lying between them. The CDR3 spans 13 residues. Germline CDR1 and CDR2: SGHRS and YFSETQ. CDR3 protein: CASSFPGDTEAFF. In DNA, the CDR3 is TGCGCCAGCAGCTTTCCAGGGGACACTGAAGCTTTCTTT. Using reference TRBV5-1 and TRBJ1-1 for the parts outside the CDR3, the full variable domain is KAGVTQTPRYLIKTRGQQVTLSCSPISGHRSVSWYQQTPGQGLQFLFEYFSETQRNKGNFPGRFSGRQFSNSRSEMNVSTLELGDSALYLCASSFPGDTEAFFGQGTRLTVV.

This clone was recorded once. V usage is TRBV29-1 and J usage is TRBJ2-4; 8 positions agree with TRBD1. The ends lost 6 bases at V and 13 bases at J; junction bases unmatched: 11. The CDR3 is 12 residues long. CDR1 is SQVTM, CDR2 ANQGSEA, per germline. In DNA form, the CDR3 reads TGCAGCGTCGAGAGCTCGGGACAGGACCAGTACTTC. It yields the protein CSVESSGQDQYF.

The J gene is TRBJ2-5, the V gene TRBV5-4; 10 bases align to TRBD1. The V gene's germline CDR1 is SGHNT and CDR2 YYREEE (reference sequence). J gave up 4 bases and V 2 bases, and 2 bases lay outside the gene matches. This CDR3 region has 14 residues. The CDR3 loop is CASSFGTGVETQYF. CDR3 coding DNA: TGTGCCAGCAGCTTCGGGACAGGGGTAGAGACCCAGTACTTC.

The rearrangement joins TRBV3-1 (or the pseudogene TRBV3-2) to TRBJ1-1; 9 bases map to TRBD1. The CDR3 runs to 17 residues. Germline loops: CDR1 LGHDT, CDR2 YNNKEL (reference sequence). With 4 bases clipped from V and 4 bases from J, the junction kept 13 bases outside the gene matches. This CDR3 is CASSPLRTGVRRTEAFF. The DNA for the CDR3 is TGTGCCAGCAGCCCACTACGGACAGGGGTTCGTCGCACTGAAGCTTTCTTT.

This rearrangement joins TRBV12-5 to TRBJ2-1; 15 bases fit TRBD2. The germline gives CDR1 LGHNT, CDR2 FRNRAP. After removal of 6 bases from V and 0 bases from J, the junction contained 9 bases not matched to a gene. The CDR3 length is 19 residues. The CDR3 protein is CASGPGLAGGLLSYNEQFF. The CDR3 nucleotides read TGTGCTAGTGGCCCGGGACTAGCGGGAGGACTACTCTCCTACAATGAGCAGTTCTTC. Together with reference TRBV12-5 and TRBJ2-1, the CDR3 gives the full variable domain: DARVTQTPRHKVTEMGQEVTMRCQPILGHNTVFWYRQTMMQGLELLAYFRNRAPLDDSGMPKDRFSAEMPDATLATLKIQPSEPRDSAVYFCASGPGLAGGLLSYNEQFFGPGTRLTVL.